This TCR beta chain is from a study of tumor-infiltrating lymphocytes in primary liver carcinoma. As for the study in general: The tumors ranged from about 4 to 10 cm across and fell within stage T1-T3 N0M0.

RNA was extracted from whole blood without cell sorting, alongside germline DNA. Remarks on this clonotype: The junction and the germline gene differ at one end; a read error may be behind it.

This CDR3 contains 16 residues. In germline, CDR1 is SGHAT, CDR2 FQNNGV. With a constant-region primer, TCR beta cDNA was made from 450 to 550 ng of total RNA. Slightly modified ARM-PCR with three nested multiplex PCR rounds yielded TCR beta libraries. Amplification in the first two PCR rounds was performed using TRBV1-TRBV30 forward primers and a C-beta reverse primer for 10 cycles each. MiXCR, applied by TCRdb to the multiplex PCR reads, yields one record per CDR3 protein. There are about 330,000 distinct CDR3 sequences in the sample; about 65% occur only once, and roughly 6.5% lies in the top ten.

The chain couples TRBV11-2 to TRBJ2-6; TRBD1 is a possible D gene (5 bases). The sequenced material came from peripheral blood. The clonotype originates from a middle-aged man with primary liver carcinoma and hepatitis B virus infection. This CDR3 reads CASSLSSGIGANVLAF. DNA of the CDR3: TGTGCCAGCAGCTTATCGTCAGGGATTGGGGCCAACGTCCTGGCTTTC.